The 28 T cell receptor beta chains in this list originate from one sample, sequenced in a study of regulatory T cells in long-lasting Graves disease. Investigators prepared the TCR beta libraries by applying iRepertoire HTBI primers and Arm-PCR of CDR3 regions. TCRdb redid the calling of the multiplex PCR reads with MiXCR, one entry per CDR3 protein. This sample yields some 420,000 distinct CDR3 sequences, of which 20% to 25% are seen a single time; around 13% belongs to the top ten. Time point denoted: persistent/refractory GD, antithyroid drugs over 5 years with positive TRAb. Making the TCR library involved RNA that had been extracted from PBMCs. The specimen comprised peripheral blood mononuclear cells (PBMCs), sampled when the disease was refractory, from a patient treated with antithyroid drugs. The receptor set was obtained from a female donor with Graves disease.

This clonotype was seen repeatedly, ten times or more. The chain is built from TRBV28 and TRBJ2-7; 13 bases match TRBD2. V shed 6 bases, J shed 2 bases, and the junction held 13 bases outside the gene matches. This CDR3 is 18 amino acids long. Per the germline V gene, CDR1 is MDHEN and CDR2 is SYDVKM. The CDR3 is CASSTPGLAGFPPYEQYF. CDR3 nucleotides: TGTGCCAGCAGCACACCGGGACTAGCGGGGTTTCCGCCCTACGAGCAGTACTTC.

This clonotype appeared many times. The V call is TRBV28, the J call TRBJ2-7; the D gene is possibly TRBD2 (5 bases). Germline CDR1 and CDR2: MDHEN and SYDVKM. V shed 2 bases and J shed 2 bases, with 10 bases lying between them. This CDR3 has 14 amino acids. CDR3 nucleotides: TGTGCCAGCAGTTTAGCTAGCATCCCCTACGAGCAGTACTTC. Residues: CASSLASIPYEQYF.

Ten or more counts support this clonotype. The J gene is TRBJ1-5, the V gene TRBV28; D is undetermined. Germline V CDR1 and CDR2: MDHEN, SYDVKM. The V end lost 4 bases, the J end lost 3 bases, and 4 bases lay between the germline ends. CDR3 length: 12 residues. CDR3 in DNA: TGTGCCAGCAGTTACGCCAATCAGCCCCAGCATTTT. It codes for CASSYANQPQHF.

V is TRBV5-1 and J is TRBJ2-7; the D is unclear. Trimming stripped 4 bases from V and 5 bases from J, with 16 bases between. This CDR3 region has 14 residues. In germline, CDR1 is SGHRS, CDR2 YFSETQ. The CDR3 region is CASSLAASMDEQYF. CDR3 nucleotides: TGCGCCAGCAGCCTGGCCGCTAGTATGGACGAGCAGTACTTC.

The table lists this clonotype with many counts. V and J are TRBV6-1 and TRBJ1-1, with TRBD1 matching over 7 bases. After removal of 4 bases from V and 7 bases from J, the junction contained 9 bases not matched to a gene. This CDR3 region has 14 residues. Germline-derived CDR1 and CDR2 are MNHNS and SASEGT. This CDR3 reads CASSAIYRDSEAFF. The CDR3, as DNA: TGTGCCAGCAGTGCAATCTACCGGGACAGTGAAGCTTTCTTT.

As for this clonotype: This clone may be a read error of a much larger clone one base away. No conserved phenylalanine or tryptophan is present at the end of the CDR3, so a read error is the likely explanation. V gene TRBV2 combines with J gene TRBJ1-4, with D perhaps matching TRBD1 (6 bases). The CDR3 covers 15 residues. Deletions cut 1 base from V and 7 bases from J, with 13 bases between. Germline-derived CDR1 and CDR2 are SNHLY and FYNNEI. CDR3 loop: CASSEGGRGGEKLFL. The CDR3 region has the DNA TGTGCCAGCAGTGAAGGGGGCAGGGGAGGTGAAAAACTGTTTCTT.

This clonotype occurred a few times. This rearrangement joins TRBV5-5 to TRBJ2-7; no definite D call. The CDR3 is made up of 12 amino acids. The V and J ends lost 2 bases and 5 bases respectively, with 8 bases between them. The germline gives CDR1 SGHKS, CDR2 YYEKEE (reference sequence). For the CDR3, the DNA is TGTGCCAGCAGCTTAGAGAGGCACGAGCAGTACTTC. Its translation: CASSLERHEQYF.

There are many counts of this clonotype. V and J are TRBV11-2 and TRBJ1-4; 9 bases match TRBD1. The CDR3 has 14 residues. The germline CDR1 and CDR2 sequences are SGHAT and FQNNGV. Trimming cost V 7 bases and J 8 bases; bases outside gene matches: 8. As DNA, the CDR3 is TGTGCCAGCACCTACAGGGGGCTGGGGGAAAAACTGTTTTTT. Encoded protein: CASTYRGLGEKLFF.

V gene TRBV20-1 combines with J gene TRBJ2-5, with 10 bases lining up with TRBD2. The CDR3 spans 14 residues. Per the germline V gene, CDR1 is DFQATT and CDR2 is SNEGSKA (reference sequence). V shed 4 bases, J shed 1 base, and the junction held 3 bases outside the gene matches. The CDR3 region has the DNA TGCAGTGCTAACGAGCGGGAGGGCCAAGAGACCCAGTACTTC. As protein: CSANEREGQETQYF.

This clonotype occurred a few times. The chain carries TRBV20-1 and TRBJ2-3; 12 positions agree with TRBD2. CDR1 is DFQATT, CDR2 SNEGSKA, per germline (reference sequence). Trimming took 6 bases from V and 5 from J; bases not matched to a gene: 6. The CDR3 has 14 residues. The CDR3 bases are TGCAGTGCCCACCTAGCGGGGGGGCAAGATACGCAGTATTTT. It is translated as CSAHLAGGQDTQYF.

There are a few counts of this clonotype. This sequence joins TRBV3-1 and TRBJ1-1, with TRBD1 identical over 8 bases. The CDR3 has 12 residues. V gave up 7 bases and J gave up 7 bases; unmatched junction bases: 5. Germline CDR1 and CDR2: LGHDT and YNNKEL (reference sequence). The CDR3 DNA follows: TGTGCCAGCACCTCAGGACAGGGTGAAGCTTTCTTT. Translation: CASTSGQGEAFF.

In its sample, this clonotype was seen a few times. The rearrangement joins TRBV7-2 to TRBJ2-7; 7 positions match TRBD1. CDR1 SGHTA and CDR2 FQGNSA come from the germline V gene. The CDR3 has 15 residues. Trimming took 2 bases from V and 9 from J; bases not matched to a gene: 13. CDR3 bases: TGTGCCAGCAGCTTATTTGGGACAGAAACTACGAGGCAGTACTTC. Translation gives CASSLFGTETTRQYF.

This clonotype has at least ten counts. The chain has TRBV11-2 and TRBJ1-2, with D possibly TRBD1 on 6 matching bases. V lost 1 base to trimming and J lost 7 bases, with 16 bases between them. From germline, CDR1 is SGHAT and CDR2 FQNNGV. CDR3 size: 15 residues. The chain's CDR3 is CASSLVVTGISGYTF. In nucleotides, the CDR3 is TGTGCCAGCAGCTTAGTAGTTACAGGGATCAGTGGCTACACCTTC.

V is TRBV2 and J is TRBJ2-3; D gene ambiguous. The CDR3 sequence is 15 residues long. With 0 bases removed from V and 9 bases from J, the gap between germline ends came to 16 bases. CDR1 is SNHLY and CDR2 is FYNNEI in the germline V gene. The CDR3 coding sequence is TGTGCCAGCAGTGAAGCGCTTCCTTGGCGGTCCACGCAGTATTTT. This encodes CASSEALPWRSTQYF.

For this clonotype: The junction shows a germline mismatch at one end, possibly a read error. The chain employs TRBV6-5 and TRBJ2-7; D is unresolved. The germline CDR1 and CDR2 sequences are MNHEY and SVGAGI. The CDR3 is 11 residues long. The CDR3 region is CASGYLSEQYF. The CDR3 coding sequence is TGTGCCAGCGGTTACTTAAGCGAGCAGTACTTC.

This clonotype was recorded at least ten times. The rearrangement links TRBV2 to TRBJ2-7, with 9 bases identical to TRBD1. Germline loops: CDR1 SNHLY, CDR2 FYNNEI. V gave up 7 bases and J gave up 5 bases; unmatched junction bases: 3. The CDR3 is 12 residues long. In nucleotides, the CDR3 is TGTGCCAGCACGGGACAGGGTAACGAGCAGTACTTC. Translating gives CASTGQGNEQYF.

This clonotype was counted only a few times. The V and J genes are TRBV9 and TRBJ2-5, with D perhaps assigned TRBD1 or TRBD2 (6 bases each). The CDR3 loop spans 14 amino acids. Germline CDR1 SGDLS, CDR2 YYNGEE. V was trimmed by 3 bases and J by 1 base, leaving 10 bases between them. The CDR3, as DNA: TGTGCCAGCAGCGGCGGGACACCCCAAGAGACCCAGTACTTC. Protein sequence: CASSGGTPQETQYF.

In this sample, this clonotype turned up many times. V is TRBV7-2 and J is TRBJ1-6; TRBD1 might be the D (6 bases). Trimming shortened V by 6 bases and J by 9 bases, and 12 bases separated the two germline ends. The germline CDR1 and CDR2 sequences are SGHTA and FQGNSA. The CDR3 sequence is 13 residues long. The CDR3 region has the DNA TGTGCCAGCAGACAGGGATTCGGTTCACCCCTCCACTTT. This sequence encodes CASRQGFGSPLHF.

This clonotype appeared many times. This chain uses TRBV28 with TRBJ2-7, with 7 bases that match TRBD2. CDR3 length: 14 residues. From germline, CDR1 is MDHEN and CDR2 SYDVKM. Trimming at V came to 4 bases and at J to 3 bases, leaving 6 bases not matched to a gene. CDR3 loop: CASSSLGGGYEQYF. Here the CDR3 DNA reads TGTGCCAGCAGTTCCCTTGGCGGGGGCTACGAGCAGTACTTC. Together with reference TRBV28 and TRBJ2-7, the CDR3 gives the full variable domain: DVKVTQSSRYLVKRTGEKVFLECVQDMDHENMFWYRQDPGLGLRLIYFSYDVKMKEKGDIPEGYSVSREKKERFSLILESASTNQTSMYLCASSSLGGGYEQYFGPGTRLTVT.

Remarks on this clonotype: A much larger clone lies a single base off, so this may be a read error. V usage is TRBV6-1 and J usage is TRBJ2-2, with 9 bases lining up with TRBD1. The CDR3 totals 14 residues. Germline-derived CDR1 and CDR2 are MNHNS and SASEGT. Trimming cost V 8 bases and J 4 bases; bases outside gene matches: 5. The CDR3, as DNA: TGTGCCAGCTCGACAGGGGGAGGCACCGGGGAGCTGTTTTTT. Translation: CASSTGGGTGELFF.

This clonotype appeared a few times. The chain links TRBV30 to TRBJ1-1; D is unresolved. This CDR3 is built from 13 residues. Looked up from germline, CDR1 is GTSNPN and CDR2 is SVGIG (reference sequence). CDR3 in DNA: TGTGCTTACCGGTGGGGTAGCAACACTGAAGCTTTCTTT. This encodes CAYRWGSNTEAFF. Variable domain in full (rest from reference TRBV30 and TRBJ1-1): SQTIHQWPATLVQPVGSPLSLECTVEGTSNPNLYWYRQAAGRGLQLLFYSVGIGQISSEVPQNLSASRPQDRQFILSSKKLLLSDSGFYLCAYRWGSNTEAFFGQGTRLTVV.

This clonotype has ten or more counts. The chain joins TRBV12-3 or TRBV12-4 to TRBJ1-1; D might be TRBD1 (6 bases). The length of the CDR3 is 14 residues. Trimming removed 3 bases from V and 11 bases from J, with 19 bases in between. CDR3 residues: CASSFSLVTGRAFF. The CDR3 DNA reads as TGTGCCAGCAGTTTTTCATTGGTCACAGGGAGGGCTTTCTTT.

This clonotype appeared many times. The V and J genes are TRBV28 and TRBJ2-7, with D perhaps matching TRBD1 (5 bases). The CDR3 extends over 12 amino acids. Trimming stripped 4 bases from V and 10 bases from J, with 14 bases between. Germline CDR1 and CDR2: MDHEN and SYDVKM. CDR3 DNA sequence: TGTGCCAGCAGTTCGGATCCCCGGACACAGTACTTC. Amino acids: CASSSDPRTQYF.

This clonotype was picked up a small number of times. The chain carries TRBV19 and TRBJ1-5; TRBD1 matches at 7 bases. Germline V gives CDR1 LNHDA, CDR2 SQIVND (reference sequence). The ends lost 9 bases at V and 4 bases at J; junction bases unmatched: 9. The CDR3 is made up of 14 amino acids. CDR3: CASSIDRENQPQHF. The CDR3 nucleotides are TGTGCCAGCAGCATCGACAGGGAGAATCAGCCCCAGCATTTT.

This chain links TRBV11-2 with TRBJ2-1; no definite D call. The germline V gene encodes CDR1 SGHAT and CDR2 FQNNGV. V was cut by 1 base and J by 6 bases, with 19 bases left in between. CDR3 size: 17 residues. Here the CDR3 reads CASSLASFTSLTNEQFF. CDR3 DNA: TGTGCCAGCAGCTTAGCCTCTTTTACCTCCCTCACCAATGAGCAGTTCTTC.

This chain connects TRBV3-1 to TRBJ2-7, with no clear D. CDR1 is LGHDT, CDR2 YNNKEL, per germline (reference sequence). This CDR3 is built from 14 residues. V dropped 0 bases and J dropped 3 bases, with 9 bases sitting between them. CDR3 coding DNA: TGTGCCAGCAGCCAAGACCCAGGCCTCTACGAGCAGTACTTC. This codes for CASSQDPGLYEQYF.

This clonotype was counted only a few times. This chain connects TRBV12-3 or TRBV12-4 to TRBJ2-2; the D is unclear. With 2 bases removed from V and 4 bases from J, the gap between germline ends came to 5 bases. This CDR3 spans 13 amino acids. CDR3 residues: CASSLSSTGELFF. The CDR3 nucleotides read TGTGCCAGCAGTTTATCGAGCACCGGGGAGCTGTTTTTT.

There are a few counts of this clonotype. The chain links TRBV10-3 to TRBJ2-5, with a possible D match to TRBD1 (5 bases). Trimming removed 0 bases from V and 1 base from J, with 9 bases in between. CDR3 length: 15 residues. Germline V gene lookup returns CDR1 ENHRY and CDR2 SYGVKD. The CDR3 DNA sequence: TGTGCCATCAGTGAGTCCAGGGCAGGCCAAGAGACCCAGTACTTC. Its translation: CAISESRAGQETQYF.